This T cell receptor beta chain was obtained from a study of cytomegalovirus exposure and HLA in healthy donors. Background on the study: The 100 to 150 validation repertoires and the roughly 700 first-cohort repertoires shared a platform, a later analysis reported. General study points: 150 to 200 TCR beta chains were listed as cytomegalovirus-associated.

This clone has only a few counts. What it binds is unknown. The CDR3 covers 14 residues. Trimming shortened V by 2 bases and J by 5 bases, and 10 bases separated the two germline ends. Germline V CDR1 and CDR2: LGHNA, YNFKEQ. Assay: immunoSEQ multiplex PCR; the TCRdb copy retains only in-frame clones and omits some. The profile shows 250,000 to 400,000 clones, about 90% of them singletons. The sequenced sample consisted of PBMCs. This chain uses TRBV4-2 with TRBJ1-5; D gene ambiguous. This TCR was recovered from a woman aged 25 to 39 in good health and CMV-seropositive. The CDR3, as DNA: TGTGCCAGCAGCCAATGGAGGGTGGATCAGCCCCAGCATTTT. This encodes CASSQWRVDQPQHF.